This TCR beta chain was recorded in a study of blood T cell repertoires in COVID-19. Overall study context: PBMCs, B-cell-depleted T cells, or T cells were the source of the cDNA or gDNA that made up the material.

CDR1 is SGHNT and CDR2 is YENEEA in the germline V gene. V gave up 5 bases and J gave up 4 bases; unmatched junction bases: 5. This CDR3 has 14 amino acids. A single count supports this clone. Per the original methods: Amplification with reference gene primers provided the estimates of nucleated cell counts. Repertoires were generated with immunoSEQ multiplex PCR, while TCRdb's copy carries only in-frame clones and drops some. V, J and clone size reflect that table, while D and trimming were determined from the DNA. The sample holds over 300,000 clones, roughly 90% seen once. The rearrangement joins TRBV11-3 to TRBJ2-3, with TRBD2 matching over 8 bases. Sequencing input: peripheral blood. This clonotype was obtained from a man aged 18-30 years who had recovered from COVID-19. CDR3 coding DNA: TGTGCCAGCAGCGCCAGCGGGAGCGCAGATACGCAGTATTTT. Its translation: CASSASGSADTQYF.